One and the same sample provided the 28 T cell receptor beta chains below, sequenced in a study of shared clonotypes between healthy human individuals. Here immunoSEQ multiplex PCR was the method, and the copy in TCRdb shows in-frame clones only, minus some. The table has some 1,600,000 clones, around 98% seen once; the top ten hold roughly 0.45%. Input material: naive CD4+ T cells sorted from blood. Noted subset: CD45RA+ positively selected. The receptors stem from a young man in good health.

Concerning this clone: Other DNA sequences in the same sample also yield this CDR3. This CDR3 reads CASSIGSSGANVLTF. For the CDR3, the DNA is TGTGCCAGTAGTATAGGTAGCTCTGGGGCCAACGTCCTGACTTTC. The V call is TRBV19, the J call TRBJ2-6; no clear D. V lost 1 base and J 0 bases, leaving 4 bases between the germline ends. In germline, CDR1 is LNHDA, CDR2 SQIVND (reference sequence). This CDR3 has 15 residues.

This chain connects TRBV18 to TRBJ2-7; 10 nucleotides agree with TRBD1. Germline lookup yields CDR1 KGHSH and CDR2 LQKENI. This CDR3 is 15 amino acids long. J lost 5 bases, V lost 3 bases, and 7 bases had no gene match. CDR3: CASSPYRDRGDEQYF. Here the CDR3 DNA reads TGTGCCAGCTCACCGTACCGGGACAGGGGCGACGAGCAGTACTTC.

The V call is TRBV28, the J call TRBJ1-1; no clear D. This CDR3 is 15 amino acids long. Looked up from germline, CDR1 is MDHEN and CDR2 is SYDVKM. Trimming took off 4 bases at V and 0 bases at J, with 12 bases between the two ends. The CDR3 is CASSSPSGMNTEAFF. The CDR3 bases are TGTGCCAGCAGTTCCCCCAGTGGAATGAACACTGAAGCTTTCTTT. Complete variable domain (other parts from reference TRBV28 and TRBJ1-1): DVKVTQSSRYLVKRTGEKVFLECVQDMDHENMFWYRQDPGLGLRLIYFSYDVKMKEKGDIPEGYSVSREKKERFSLILESASTNQTSMYLCASSSPSGMNTEAFFGQGTRLTVV.

V is TRBV7-2 and J is TRBJ1-5; TRBD1 is a possible D gene (5 bases). The CDR3 totals 13 residues. Per germline, CDR1 SGHTA and CDR2 FQGNSA. V lost 3 bases and J lost 11, with 14 bases in between. The CDR3 DNA sequence: TGTGCCAGCAGCTTGGACCAAACGGGGGCCCAGCATTTT. Protein sequence: CASSLDQTGAQHF.

This chain joins TRBV15 and TRBJ2-2; unclear D gene. The V end was cut by 4 bases, the J end by 6 bases, with 6 bases between. This CDR3 is 12 amino acids long. Germline CDR1 reads LNHNV; CDR2 reads YYDKDF (reference sequence). CDR3 sequence reads: CATSIGPGELFF. The CDR3, as DNA: TGTGCCACCAGCATTGGCCCCGGGGAGCTGTTTTTT. The whole variable domain, remainder taken from reference TRBV15 and TRBJ2-2, is DAMVIQNPRYQVTQFGKPVTLSCSQTLNHNVMYWYQQKSSQAPKLLFHYYDKDFNNEADTPDNFQSRRPNTSFCFLDIRSPGLGDTAMYLCATSIGPGELFFGEGSRLTVL.

V usage is TRBV19 and J usage is TRBJ1-2, with TRBD1 identical over 7 bases. Germline values: CDR1 LNHDA, CDR2 SQIVND (reference sequence). The J segment lost 2 bases and the V segment lost 3 bases, leaving 3 bases of the junction unmatched. The CDR3 has 14 residues. The CDR3 coding sequence is TGTGCCAGTAGTATCCCGGGACAGAACTATGGCTACACCTTC. Its protein is CASSIPGQNYGYTF.

The J gene is TRBJ2-2, the V gene TRBV25-1, with D hard to call. Germline assignment: CDR1 MGHDK and CDR2 SYGVNS. V lost 8 bases, J lost 6 bases, and 7 bases lay in between. CDR3 length equals 11 residues. The CDR3 sequence is CASGVSGELFF. The CDR3 DNA reads TGTGCCAGCGGAGTTTCCGGGGAGCTGTTTTTT.

The chain links TRBV18 to TRBJ2-2; 8 bases agree with TRBD1. This CDR3 is 16 amino acids long. The J segment lost 4 bases and the V segment lost 6 bases, leaving 10 bases of the junction unmatched. Germline CDR1 and CDR2: KGHSH and LQKENI. CDR3 region: CASSRQGTSLTGELFF. The CDR3 nucleotides read TGTGCCAGCTCCCGACAGGGGACCAGTCTCACCGGGGAGCTGTTTTTT.

As for this clone: The same CDR3 is also encoded by other DNA sequences in this sample. CDR3 residues: CASSLRGTGELFF. The CDR3 nucleotides read TGTGCCAGCAGCTTGAGAGGAACCGGGGAGCTGTTTTTT. The chain has TRBV7-9 and TRBJ2-2; D remains ambiguous. The CDR3 runs 13 residues. Trimming cost V 3 bases and J 5 bases, with 7 bases left between them. In germline, CDR1 is SEHNR, CDR2 FQNEAQ (reference sequence).

Points on this clone: Other DNA sequences of this sample code for an identical CDR3. The chain has TRBV29-1 and TRBJ2-7; D is ambiguous. This CDR3 spans 11 amino acids. Germline lookup yields CDR1 SQVTM and CDR2 ANQGSEA. Trimming left V 3 bases short and J 3 bases short, with 6 bases between. The DNA for the CDR3 is TGCAGCGTTGAGGAGAACTACGAGCAGTACTTC. Amino acid sequence: CSVEENYEQYF.

This rearrangement joins TRBV5-1 to TRBJ2-1; 11 bases align to TRBD2. The V segment lost 3 bases and the J segment 4 bases; nucleotides outside the gene matches: 6. This CDR3 has 16 amino acids. Germline values: CDR1 SGHRS, CDR2 YFSETQ. The CDR3 DNA reads TGCGCCAGCAGCTGGGGACTAGCGGAGATATACAATGAGCAGTTCTTC. Its translation is CASSWGLAEIYNEQFF. Using reference TRBV5-1 and TRBJ2-1 for the parts outside the CDR3, the full variable domain is KAGVTQTPRYLIKTRGQQVTLSCSPISGHRSVSWYQQTPGQGLQFLFEYFSETQRNKGNFPGRFSGRQFSNSRSEMNVSTLELGDSALYLCASSWGLAEIYNEQFFGPGTRLTVL.

This chain uses TRBV10-3 with TRBJ2-4, with D perhaps TRBD2 (5 bases). Trimming pared 10 bases from V and 3 bases from J, leaving 19 bases between. The CDR3 has 15 amino acids. CDR1 is ENHRY, CDR2 SYGVKD, per germline. CDR3 loop: CATSFGIDGKNIQYF. The CDR3 nucleotides read TGTGCCACCTCCTTCGGGATCGATGGCAAAAACATTCAGTACTTC.

The genes are TRBV7-9 and TRBJ2-5; 11 bases align to TRBD1. This CDR3 contains 16 residues. Germline values: CDR1 SEHNR, CDR2 FQNEAQ (reference sequence). V dropped 1 base and J dropped 3; count of bases not matched to a gene: 4. The CDR3 nucleotides read TGTGCCAGCAGCTTAGGGGACAGGGGGGCGGAAGAGACCCAGTACTTC. Translated, it gives CASSLGDRGAEETQYF.

The chain has TRBV6-5 and TRBJ2-1; TRBD2 might be the D (5 bases). From germline, CDR1 is MNHEY and CDR2 SVGAGI. V lost 4 bases and J 0 bases, leaving 10 bases between the germline ends. The CDR3 has 15 amino acids. The CDR3 coding sequence is TGTGCCAGCAGTTTAGCGTCGAGCTCCTACAATGAGCAGTTCTTC. Residues: CASSLASSSYNEQFF.

As regards this clone: Other nucleotide sequences in the sample specify the same CDR3. This CDR3 is CASSIRGTEAFF. The CDR3 nucleotides read TGTGCCAGTAGTATACGAGGAACTGAAGCTTTCTTT. The V and J genes are TRBV19 and TRBJ1-1; D is uncertain. V lost 2 bases and J lost 5, with 6 bases in between. The CDR3 contains 12 residues. Germline V lookup: CDR1 LNHDA, CDR2 SQIVND (reference sequence).

The chain combines TRBV5-8 with TRBJ2-7, with 7 nucleotides matching TRBD1. The CDR3 is 14 residues long. The germline V gene has CDR1 SGHTS and CDR2 YDEGEE. V lost 6 bases, J lost 9 bases, and 15 bases stayed unmatched. The CDR3: CASNPREGATGQYF. The CDR3 DNA is TGTGCCAGCAACCCTCGAGAGGGGGCTACGGGGCAGTACTTC. Together with reference TRBV5-8 and TRBJ2-7, the CDR3 gives the full variable domain: EAGVTQSPTHLIKTRGQQATLRCSPISGHTSVYWYQQALGLGLQFLLWYDEGEERNRGNFPPRFSGRQFPNYSSELNVNALELEDSALYLCASNPREGATGQYFGPGTRLTVT.

V gene TRBV6-5 combines with J gene TRBJ2-1; D possibly uses TRBD1 or TRBD2 (5 bases each). The V and J ends lost 2 bases and 2 bases respectively, with 7 bases between them. The CDR3 loop spans 14 amino acids. Germline V CDR1 and CDR2: MNHEY, SVGAGI. The CDR3 sequence is CASSYTGPYNEQFF. In DNA, the CDR3 is TGTGCCAGCAGTTACACGGGACCCTACAATGAGCAGTTCTTC.

A word on this clone: One end of the junction does not line up with germline, which may come from a read error. The chain recombines TRBV5-4 with TRBJ1-4; D is unclear. Germline loops: CDR1 SGHNT, CDR2 YYREEE (reference sequence). This CDR3 contains 13 residues. The CDR3 DNA sequence: TGTGCCAGCAGCTTGGATGAAGACGGAAGAGATGACTTT. It yields the protein CASSLDEDGRDDF.

The rearrangement uses TRBV6-1 and TRBJ1-5; D not resolved. The CDR3 spans 15 residues. The V gene's germline CDR1 is MNHNS and CDR2 SASEGT. Trimming left V 2 bases short and J 0 bases short, with 8 bases between. DNA for the CDR3: TGTGCCAGCAGTGAATTTGGTCCTAGCAATCAGCCCCAGCATTTT. It codes for CASSEFGPSNQPQHF.

This clone was seen once. The chain employs TRBV27 and TRBJ2-2; D is perhaps TRBD2 (5 bases). This CDR3 comprises 16 residues. Germline values: CDR1 MNHEY, CDR2 SMNVEV (reference sequence). Trimming shortened V by 6 bases and J by 0 bases, and 14 bases separated the two germline ends. CDR3 coding DNA: TGTGCCAGCAGCCCCCGTGGAGCGGCGAACACCGGGGAGCTGTTTTTT. The encoded protein is CASSPRGAANTGELFF.

The chain is built from TRBV18 and TRBJ2-3; 9 positions agree with TRBD2. Germline V CDR1 and CDR2: KGHSH, LQKENI. The CDR3 contains 15 residues. V dropped 3 bases and J dropped 2; count of bases not matched to a gene: 3. Here the CDR3 reads CASSPTSGYTDTQYF. The CDR3 region has the DNA TGTGCCAGCTCACCGACTAGCGGATACACAGATACGCAGTATTTT.

This clone was detected only once. V gene TRBV5-1 combines with J gene TRBJ1-4; D possibly corresponds to TRBD1 (6 bases). V was shortened by 1 base and J by 7 bases, with 14 bases between the two germline ends. Germline lookup yields CDR1 SGHRS and CDR2 YFSETQ. The CDR3 is made up of 15 amino acids. This CDR3 reads CASSLLADRGEKLFF. The DNA of the CDR3 is TGCGCCAGCAGCTTGCTAGCGGACAGAGGTGAAAAACTGTTTTTT.

The V gene is TRBV5-8, the J gene TRBJ2-1; D uncertain. The CDR3 has 14 residues. Looked up from germline, CDR1 is SGHTS and CDR2 is YDEGEE. V gave up 6 bases and J gave up 7 bases, with 17 bases separating them. CDR3: CASKRVPLGNEQFF. In DNA, the CDR3 is TGTGCCAGCAAACGCGTGCCCCTGGGGAATGAGCAGTTCTTC.

The genes are TRBV30 and TRBJ2-5; no definite D call. V lost 0 bases to trimming and J lost 4 bases, with 6 bases between them. CDR1 and CDR2 from the germline V gene are GTSNPN and SVGIG (reference sequence). This CDR3 is 12 amino acids long. The CDR3 DNA sequence: TGTGCCTGGAGTGTTGGCCGAGAGACCCAGTACTTC. Residues: CAWSVGRETQYF.

The chain employs TRBV5-1 and TRBJ2-7, with 7 bases identical to TRBD2. Trimming took 1 base from V and 3 from J; bases not matched to a gene: 16. The CDR3 has 18 amino acids. Germline assignment: CDR1 SGHRS and CDR2 YFSETQ. This CDR3 is CASSLRLAAASTHYEQYF. CDR3 in DNA: TGCGCCAGCAGCTTGAGGCTAGCGGCCGCTTCGACTCACTACGAGCAGTACTTC.

V is TRBV5-1 and J is TRBJ2-7; 8 bases are shared with TRBD1. The CDR3 runs 13 residues. CDR1 SGHRS and CDR2 YFSETQ come from the germline V gene. The ends lost 4 bases at V and 6 bases at J; junction bases unmatched: 6. CDR3 sequence (DNA): TGCGCCAGCAGCGTGGCGACAGGGGTCGAGCAGTACTTC. Its protein product is CASSVATGVEQYF.

This chain links TRBV4-1 with TRBJ2-7; TRBD1 agrees at 8 bases. V shed 3 bases and J 6 bases; nucleotides not matched to a gene: 4. Germline-derived CDR1 and CDR2 are MGHRA and YSYEKL. The CDR3 runs 13 residues. Here the CDR3 DNA reads TGCGCCAGCAGCCAGGCGACAGGGGTCGAGCAGTACTTC. Protein: CASSQATGVEQYF.

This chain connects TRBV19 to TRBJ1-5; 9 nucleotides match TRBD1. This CDR3 spans 17 amino acids. Trimming at V came to 7 bases and at J to 5 bases, leaving 15 bases not matched to a gene. CDR1 LNHDA and CDR2 SQIVND come from the germline V gene (reference sequence). DNA of the CDR3: TGTGCCAGTAAGAGAAGCTTCGGACAGGGGACCGATCAGCCCCAGCATTTT. Its protein product is CASKRSFGQGTDQPQHF. Based on the CDR3 plus reference TRBV19 and TRBJ1-5, the full variable domain is DGGITQSPKYLFRKEGQNVTLSCEQNLNHDAMYWYRQDPGQGLRLIYYSQIVNDFQKGDIAEGYSVSREKKESFPLTVTSAQKNPTAFYLCASKRSFGQGTDQPQHFGDGTRLSIL.